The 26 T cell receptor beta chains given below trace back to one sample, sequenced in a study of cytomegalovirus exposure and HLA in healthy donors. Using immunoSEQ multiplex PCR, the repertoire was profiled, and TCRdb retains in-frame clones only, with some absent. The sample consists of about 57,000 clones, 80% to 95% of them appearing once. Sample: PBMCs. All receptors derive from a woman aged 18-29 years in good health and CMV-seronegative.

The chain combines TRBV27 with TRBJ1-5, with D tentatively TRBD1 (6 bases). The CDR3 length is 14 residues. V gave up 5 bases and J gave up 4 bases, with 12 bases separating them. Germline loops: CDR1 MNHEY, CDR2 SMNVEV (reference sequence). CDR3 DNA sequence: TGTGCCAGCAGTAGTAACAGGGTGAATCAGCCCCAGCATTTT. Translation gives CASSSNRVNQPQHF.

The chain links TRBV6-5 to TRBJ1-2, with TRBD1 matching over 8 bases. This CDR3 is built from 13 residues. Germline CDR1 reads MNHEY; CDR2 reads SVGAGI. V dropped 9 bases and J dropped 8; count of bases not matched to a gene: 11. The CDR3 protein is CASRRTGSIGYTF. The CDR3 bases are TGTGCCAGTCGTAGGACAGGGTCGATCGGCTACACCTTC.

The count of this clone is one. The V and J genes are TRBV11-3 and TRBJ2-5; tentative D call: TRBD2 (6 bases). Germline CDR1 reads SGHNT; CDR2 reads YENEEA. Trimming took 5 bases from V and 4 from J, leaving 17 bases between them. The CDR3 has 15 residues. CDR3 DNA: TGTGCCAGCAGCCCCCATGGAGGGAACCGAGAGACCCAGTACTTC. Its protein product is CASSPHGGNRETQYF.

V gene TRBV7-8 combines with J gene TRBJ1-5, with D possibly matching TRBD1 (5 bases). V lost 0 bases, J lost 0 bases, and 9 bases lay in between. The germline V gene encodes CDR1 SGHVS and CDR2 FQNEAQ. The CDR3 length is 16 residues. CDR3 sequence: CASSLAQVPSNQPQHF. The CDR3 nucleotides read TGTGCCAGCAGCTTAGCACAGGTACCTAGCAATCAGCCCCAGCATTTT.

This CDR3 reads CATSSAWSSYNEQFF. CDR3 sequence (DNA): TGTGCCACCAGCAGTGCGTGGAGCTCCTACAATGAGCAGTTCTTC. This sequence joins TRBV15 and TRBJ2-1; no clear D gene. Trimming left V 3 bases short and J 0 bases short, with 9 bases between. The CDR3 totals 15 residues. CDR1 is LNHNV and CDR2 is YYDKDF in the germline V gene (reference sequence).

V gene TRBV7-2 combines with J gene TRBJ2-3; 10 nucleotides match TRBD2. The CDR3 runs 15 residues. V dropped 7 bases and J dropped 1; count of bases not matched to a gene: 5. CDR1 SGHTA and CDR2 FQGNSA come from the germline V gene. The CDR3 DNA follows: TGTGCCAGCACCGAGCGGGGGGGGCGCACAGATACGCAGTATTTT. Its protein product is CASTERGGRTDTQYF.

The CDR3 DNA reads TGTGCCAGCAGCTTAGCCCTTGCGCCCACAGATACGCAGTATTTT. It is translated as CASSLALAPTDTQYF. The chain links TRBV7-9 to TRBJ2-3, with D hard to call. Germline V gene lookup returns CDR1 SEHNR and CDR2 FQNEAQ (reference sequence). This CDR3 has 15 amino acids. V was cut by 0 bases and J by 2 bases, with 9 bases left in between.

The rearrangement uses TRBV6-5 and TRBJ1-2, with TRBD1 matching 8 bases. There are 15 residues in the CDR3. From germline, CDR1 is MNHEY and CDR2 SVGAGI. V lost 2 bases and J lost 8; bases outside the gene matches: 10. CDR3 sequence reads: CASSYGLDREGGYTF. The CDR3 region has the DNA TGTGCCAGCAGTTACGGGCTGGACAGGGAGGGCGGCTACACCTTC.

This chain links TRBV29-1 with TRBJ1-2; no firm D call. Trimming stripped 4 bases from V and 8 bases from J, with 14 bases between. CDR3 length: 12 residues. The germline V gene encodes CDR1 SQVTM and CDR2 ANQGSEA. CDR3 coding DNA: TGCAGCGTTGTGTCCGGAGGAGTCGGCTACACCTTC. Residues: CSVVSGGVGYTF.

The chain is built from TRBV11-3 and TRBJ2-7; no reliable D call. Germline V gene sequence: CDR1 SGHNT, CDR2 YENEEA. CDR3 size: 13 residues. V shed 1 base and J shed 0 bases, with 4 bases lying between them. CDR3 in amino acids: CASSLGSSYEQYF. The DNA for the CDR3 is TGTGCCAGCAGCTTAGGCAGCTCCTACGAGCAGTACTTC. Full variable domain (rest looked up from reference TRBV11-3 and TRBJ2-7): EAGVVQSPRYKIIEKKQPVAFWCNPISGHNTLYWYLQNLGQGPELLIRYENEEAVDDSQLPKDRFSAERLKGVDSTLKIQPAELGDSAVYLCASSLGSSYEQYFGPGTRLTVT.

CDR3 sequence: CASSWEDRDTQYF. The CDR3 DNA reads as TGTGCCAGCAGCTGGGAAGACAGAGATACGCAGTATTTT. The chain carries TRBV5-4 and TRBJ2-3, with a weak D call TRBD1 (5 bases). V was trimmed by 3 bases and J by 5 bases, leaving 10 bases between them. The CDR3 contains 13 residues. From germline, CDR1 is SGHNT and CDR2 YYREEE (reference sequence).

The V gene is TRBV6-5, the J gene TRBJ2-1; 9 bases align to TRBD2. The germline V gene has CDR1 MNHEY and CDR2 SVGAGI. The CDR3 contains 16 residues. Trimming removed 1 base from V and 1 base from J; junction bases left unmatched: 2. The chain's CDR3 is CASSYLAGGSYNEQFF. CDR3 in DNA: TGTGCCAGCAGTTACTTGGCGGGGGGGTCCTACAATGAGCAGTTCTTC.

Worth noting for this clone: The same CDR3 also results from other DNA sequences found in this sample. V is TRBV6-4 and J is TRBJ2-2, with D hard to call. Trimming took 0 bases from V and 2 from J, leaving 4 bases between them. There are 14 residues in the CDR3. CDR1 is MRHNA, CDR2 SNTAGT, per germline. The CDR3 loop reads CASSDSTNTGELFF. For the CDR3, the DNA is TGTGCCAGCAGTGACTCTACTAACACCGGGGAGCTGTTTTTT.

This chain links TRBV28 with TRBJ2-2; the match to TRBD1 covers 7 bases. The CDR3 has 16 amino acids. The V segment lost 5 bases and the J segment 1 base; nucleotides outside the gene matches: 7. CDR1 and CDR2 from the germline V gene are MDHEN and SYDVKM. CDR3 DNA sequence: TGTGCCAGCAGTATACGGACAGGACGGAACACCGGGGAGCTGTTTTTT. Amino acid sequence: CASSIRTGRNTGELFF. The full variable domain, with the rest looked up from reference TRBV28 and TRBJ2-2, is DVKVTQSSRYLVKRTGEKVFLECVQDMDHENMFWYRQDPGLGLRLIYFSYDVKMKEKGDIPEGYSVSREKKERFSLILESASTNQTSMYLCASSIRTGRNTGELFFGEGSRLTVL.

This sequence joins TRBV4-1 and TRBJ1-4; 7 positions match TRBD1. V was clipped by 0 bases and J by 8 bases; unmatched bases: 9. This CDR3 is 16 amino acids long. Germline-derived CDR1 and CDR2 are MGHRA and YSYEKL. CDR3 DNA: TGCGCCAGCAGCCAAGAACCAGGGGGGCAACGGGAAAAACTGTTTTTT. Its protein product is CASSQEPGGQREKLFF.

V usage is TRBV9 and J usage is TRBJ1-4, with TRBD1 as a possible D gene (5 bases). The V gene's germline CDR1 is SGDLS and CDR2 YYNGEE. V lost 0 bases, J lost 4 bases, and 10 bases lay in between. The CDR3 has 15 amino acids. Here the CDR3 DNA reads TGTGCCAGCAGCGTAGAGGGGAGGGGTAATGAAAAACTGTTTTTT. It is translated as CASSVEGRGNEKLFF.

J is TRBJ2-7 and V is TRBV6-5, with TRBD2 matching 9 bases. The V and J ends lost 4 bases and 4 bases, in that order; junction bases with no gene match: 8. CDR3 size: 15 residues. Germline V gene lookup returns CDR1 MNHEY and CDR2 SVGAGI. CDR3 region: CASSSSGGRGYEQYV. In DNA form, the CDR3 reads TGTGCCAGCAGTTCGTCTGGCGGGAGGGGATACGAGCAGTACGTC.

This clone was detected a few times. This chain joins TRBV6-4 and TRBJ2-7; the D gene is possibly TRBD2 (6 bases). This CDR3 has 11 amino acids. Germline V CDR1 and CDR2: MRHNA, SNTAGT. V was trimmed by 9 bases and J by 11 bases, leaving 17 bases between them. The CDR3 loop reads CARREVGREYV. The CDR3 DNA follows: TGTGCCAGAAGGGAGGTTGGACGAGAGTACGTC.

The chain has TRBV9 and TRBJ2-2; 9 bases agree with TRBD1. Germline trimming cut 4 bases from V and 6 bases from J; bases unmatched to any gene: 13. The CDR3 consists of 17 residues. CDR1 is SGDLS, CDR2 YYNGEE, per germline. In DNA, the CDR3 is TGTGCCAGCAGCTTCGGGACAGGGCGGGGAACTCCCGGGGAGCTGTTTTTT. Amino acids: CASSFGTGRGTPGELFF. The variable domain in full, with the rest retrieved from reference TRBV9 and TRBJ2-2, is DSGVTQTPKHLITATGQRVTLRCSPRSGDLSVYWYQQSLDQGLQFLIQYYNGEERAKGNILERFSAQQFPDLHSELNLSSLELGDSALYFCASSFGTGRGTPGELFFGEGSRLTVL.

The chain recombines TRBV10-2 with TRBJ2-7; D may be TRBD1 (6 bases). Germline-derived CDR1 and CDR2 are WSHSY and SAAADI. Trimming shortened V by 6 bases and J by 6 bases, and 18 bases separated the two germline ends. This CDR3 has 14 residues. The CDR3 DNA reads TGCGCCAGCAGAGAACAGGGTCTGCGTGGCGAGCAGTACGTC. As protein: CASREQGLRGEQYV.

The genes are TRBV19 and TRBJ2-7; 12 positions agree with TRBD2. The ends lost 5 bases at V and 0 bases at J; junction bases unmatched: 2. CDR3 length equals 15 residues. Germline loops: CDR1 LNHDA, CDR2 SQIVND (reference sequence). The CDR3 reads CASSSTSGGSYEQYF. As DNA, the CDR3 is TGTGCCAGTAGTTCGACTAGCGGGGGCTCCTACGAGCAGTACTTC.

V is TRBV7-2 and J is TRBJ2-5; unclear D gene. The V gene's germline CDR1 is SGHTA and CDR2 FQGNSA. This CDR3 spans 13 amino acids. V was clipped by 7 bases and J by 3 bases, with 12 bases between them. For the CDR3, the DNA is TGTGCCAGCACTAAAGTACCGGAAGAGACCCAGTACTTC. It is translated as CASTKVPEETQYF. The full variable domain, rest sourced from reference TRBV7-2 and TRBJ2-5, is GAGVSQSPSNKVTEKGKDVELRCDPISGHTALYWYRQSLGQGLEFLIYFQGNSAPDKSGLPSDRFSAERTGGSVSTLTIQRTQQEDSAVYLCASTKVPEETQYFGPGTRLLVL.

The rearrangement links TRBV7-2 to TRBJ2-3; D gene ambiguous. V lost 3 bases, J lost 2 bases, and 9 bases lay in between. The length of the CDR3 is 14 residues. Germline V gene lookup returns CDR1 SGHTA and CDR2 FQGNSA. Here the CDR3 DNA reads TGTGCCAGCAGCTTTGGTCTATTCACAGATACGCAGTATTTT. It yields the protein CASSFGLFTDTQYF.

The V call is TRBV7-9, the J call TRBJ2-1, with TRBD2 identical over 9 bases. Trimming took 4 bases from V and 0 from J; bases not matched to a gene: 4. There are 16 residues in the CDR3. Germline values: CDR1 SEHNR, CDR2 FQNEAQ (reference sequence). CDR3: CASSSTSGSSYNEQFF. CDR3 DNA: TGTGCCAGCAGCTCGACTAGCGGCTCCTCCTACAATGAGCAGTTCTTC.

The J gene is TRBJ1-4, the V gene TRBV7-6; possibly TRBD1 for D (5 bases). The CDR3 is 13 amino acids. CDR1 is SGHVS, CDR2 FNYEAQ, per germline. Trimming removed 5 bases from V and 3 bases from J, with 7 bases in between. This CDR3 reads CASSARANEKLFF. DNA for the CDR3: TGTGCCAGCAGCGCCAGGGCTAATGAAAAACTGTTTTTT.

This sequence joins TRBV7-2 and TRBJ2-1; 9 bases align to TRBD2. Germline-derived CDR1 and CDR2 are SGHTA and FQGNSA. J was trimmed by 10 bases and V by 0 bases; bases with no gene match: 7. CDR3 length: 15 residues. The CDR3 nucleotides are TGTGCCAGCAGCTTAGCGATTAGCGGGAGAAACGAGCAGTTCTTC. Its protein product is CASSLAISGRNEQFF.